This TCR beta chain is drawn from a study of OX40 agonist ivuxolimab in advanced cancers. The CDR3 is 12 amino acids. Looked up from germline, CDR1 is GTSNPN and CDR2 is SVGIG (reference sequence). The V gene lost 1 base and the J gene lost 5 bases, with 9 bases spanning the gap. Method: immunoSEQ multiplex PCR; TCRdb's copy keeps in-frame clones and lacks some. The sample has over 55,000 clones; 70% to 90% are singletons. This clone is a singleton in its sample. The genes are TRBV30 and TRBJ2-7; D may be TRBD1 (6 bases). The sequence derives from an adult with an advanced solid tumor such as melanoma, head and neck, liver or kidney cancer. The material was CD4+ or CD8+ T cells sorted from blood, obtained in a trial of the OX40 agonist ivuxolimab. In DNA, the CDR3 is TGTGCCTGGAGTGGGGACAAGGACGAGCAGTACTTC. This codes for CAWSGDKDEQYF.